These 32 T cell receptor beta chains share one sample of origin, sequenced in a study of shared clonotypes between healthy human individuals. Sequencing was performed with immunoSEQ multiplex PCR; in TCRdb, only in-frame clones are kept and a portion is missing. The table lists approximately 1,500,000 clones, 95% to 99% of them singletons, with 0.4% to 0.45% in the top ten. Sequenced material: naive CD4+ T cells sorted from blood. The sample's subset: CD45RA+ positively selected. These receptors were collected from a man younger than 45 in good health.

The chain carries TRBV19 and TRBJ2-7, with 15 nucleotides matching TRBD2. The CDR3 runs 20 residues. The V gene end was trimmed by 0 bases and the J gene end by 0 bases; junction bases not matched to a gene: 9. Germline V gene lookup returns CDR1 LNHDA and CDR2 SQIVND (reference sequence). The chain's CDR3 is CASSIDQAGTSGRTSYEQYF. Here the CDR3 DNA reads TGTGCCAGTAGTATAGACCAGGCCGGGACTAGCGGGAGGACCTCCTACGAGCAGTACTTC.

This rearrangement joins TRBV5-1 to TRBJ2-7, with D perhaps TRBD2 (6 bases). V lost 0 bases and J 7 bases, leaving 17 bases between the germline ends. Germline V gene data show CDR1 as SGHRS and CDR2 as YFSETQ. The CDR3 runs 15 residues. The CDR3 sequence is CASSLARDHRGEQYF. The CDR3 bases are TGCGCCAGCAGCTTGGCCAGGGACCATCGGGGGGAGCAGTACTTC.

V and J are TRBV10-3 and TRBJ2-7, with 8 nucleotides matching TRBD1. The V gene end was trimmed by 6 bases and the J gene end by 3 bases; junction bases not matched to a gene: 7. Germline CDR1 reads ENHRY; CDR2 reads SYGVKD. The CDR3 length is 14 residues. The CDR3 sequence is CAIRGGQVHYEQYF. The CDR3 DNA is TGTGCCATCAGGGGGGGACAGGTTCACTACGAGCAGTACTTC.

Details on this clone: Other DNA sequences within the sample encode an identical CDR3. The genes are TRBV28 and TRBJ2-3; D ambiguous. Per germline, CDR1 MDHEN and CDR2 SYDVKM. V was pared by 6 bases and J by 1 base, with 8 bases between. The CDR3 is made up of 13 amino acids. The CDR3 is CASSSPGTDTQYF. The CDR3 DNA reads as TGTGCCAGCAGCTCACCTGGCACAGATACGCAGTATTTT.

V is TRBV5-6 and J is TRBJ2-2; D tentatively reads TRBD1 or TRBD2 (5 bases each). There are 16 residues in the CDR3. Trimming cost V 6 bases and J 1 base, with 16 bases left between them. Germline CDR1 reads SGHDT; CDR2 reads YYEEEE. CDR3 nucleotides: TGTGCCAGCAACTATAGGGACGTAGTGAACACCGGGGAGCTGTTTTTT. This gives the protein CASNYRDVVNTGELFF.

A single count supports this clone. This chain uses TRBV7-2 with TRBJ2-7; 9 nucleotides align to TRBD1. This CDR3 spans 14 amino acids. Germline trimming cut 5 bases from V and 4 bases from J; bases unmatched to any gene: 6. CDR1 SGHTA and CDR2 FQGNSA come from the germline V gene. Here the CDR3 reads CASSSDRGEYEQYF. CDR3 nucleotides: TGTGCCAGCAGCAGTGACAGGGGGGAATACGAGCAGTACTTC.

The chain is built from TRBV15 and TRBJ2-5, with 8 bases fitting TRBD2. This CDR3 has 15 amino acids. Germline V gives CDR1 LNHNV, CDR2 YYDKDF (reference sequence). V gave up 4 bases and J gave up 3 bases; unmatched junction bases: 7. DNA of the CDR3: TGTGCCACCAGCACCGGGGCGGGGGGCGAAGAGACCCAGTACTTC. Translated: CATSTGAGGEETQYF.

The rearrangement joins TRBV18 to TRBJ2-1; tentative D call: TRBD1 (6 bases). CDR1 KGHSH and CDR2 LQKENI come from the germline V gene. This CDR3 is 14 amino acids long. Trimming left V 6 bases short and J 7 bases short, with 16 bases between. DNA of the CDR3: TGTGCCAGCTCGCAAGGTACAGGGACGAATGAGCAGTTCTTC. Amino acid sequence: CASSQGTGTNEQFF.

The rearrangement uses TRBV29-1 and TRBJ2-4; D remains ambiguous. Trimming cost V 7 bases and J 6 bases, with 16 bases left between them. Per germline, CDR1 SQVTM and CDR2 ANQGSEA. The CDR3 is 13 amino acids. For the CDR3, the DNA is TGCAGCGGCAGCACGTCCGGTGGAAACATTCAGTACTTC. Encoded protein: CSGSTSGGNIQYF.

The DNA for the CDR3 is TGTGCCAGCAGCCTTAGGCGGGGGAGCTACAATGAGCAGTTCTTC. Its protein is CASSLRRGSYNEQFF. The genes are TRBV7-2 and TRBJ2-1; TRBD2 matches at 7 bases. CDR3 length: 15 residues. Germline V CDR1 and CDR2: SGHTA, FQGNSA. J lost 3 bases, V lost 5 bases, and 7 bases had no gene match.

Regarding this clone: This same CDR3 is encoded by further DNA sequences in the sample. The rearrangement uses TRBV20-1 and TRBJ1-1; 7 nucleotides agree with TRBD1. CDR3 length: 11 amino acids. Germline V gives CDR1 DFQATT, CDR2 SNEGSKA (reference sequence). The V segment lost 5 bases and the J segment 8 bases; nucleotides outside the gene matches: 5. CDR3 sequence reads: CSARGTAEAFF. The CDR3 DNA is TGCAGTGCTCGCGGGACAGCGGAAGCTTTCTTT.

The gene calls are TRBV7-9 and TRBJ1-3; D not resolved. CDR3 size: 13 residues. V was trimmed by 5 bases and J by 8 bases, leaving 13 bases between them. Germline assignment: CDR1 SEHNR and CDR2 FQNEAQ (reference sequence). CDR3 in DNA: TGTGCCAGCAGCCATGCTAGTTCAGACACCATATATTTT. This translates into CASSHASSDTIYF.

As DNA, the CDR3 is TGTGCCAGCAGACTTCAGGGTAGTCGGTACGAGCAGTACTTC. It codes for CASRLQGSRYEQYF. The V call is TRBV6-1, the J call TRBJ2-7, with D maybe TRBD1 (5 bases). V lost 6 bases, J lost 4 bases, and 16 bases lay in between. In germline, CDR1 is MNHNS, CDR2 SASEGT. CDR3 size: 14 residues.

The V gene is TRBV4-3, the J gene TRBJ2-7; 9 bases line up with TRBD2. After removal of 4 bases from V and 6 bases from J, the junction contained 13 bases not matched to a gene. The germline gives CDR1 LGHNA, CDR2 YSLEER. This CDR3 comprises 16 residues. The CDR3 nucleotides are TGCGCCAGCAGCCCTGGGGCAGCGGGAGGAATTCGCGAGCAGTACTTC. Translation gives CASSPGAAGGIREQYF.

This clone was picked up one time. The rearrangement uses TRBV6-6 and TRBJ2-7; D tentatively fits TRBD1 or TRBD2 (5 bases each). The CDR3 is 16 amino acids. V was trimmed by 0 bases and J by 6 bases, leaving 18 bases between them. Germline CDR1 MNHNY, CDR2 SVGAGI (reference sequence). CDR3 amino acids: CASSYSLGTPSAEQYF. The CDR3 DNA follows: TGTGCCAGCAGTTACTCCCTAGGGACCCCTTCCGCCGAGCAGTACTTC.

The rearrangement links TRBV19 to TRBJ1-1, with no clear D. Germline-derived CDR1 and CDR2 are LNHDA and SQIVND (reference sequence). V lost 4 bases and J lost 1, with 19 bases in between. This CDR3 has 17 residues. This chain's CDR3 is CASSKLQFWTANTEAFF. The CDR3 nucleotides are TGTGCCAGTAGTAAATTACAGTTTTGGACGGCGAACACTGAAGCTTTCTTT.

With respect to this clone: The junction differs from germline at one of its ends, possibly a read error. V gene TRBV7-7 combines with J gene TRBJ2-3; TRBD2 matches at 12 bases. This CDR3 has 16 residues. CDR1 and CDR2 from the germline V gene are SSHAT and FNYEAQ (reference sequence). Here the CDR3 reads CASSPGTSGYTDTQYF. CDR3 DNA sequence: TGTGCTAGCAGCCCCGGGACTAGCGGGTACACAGATACGCAGTATTTT.

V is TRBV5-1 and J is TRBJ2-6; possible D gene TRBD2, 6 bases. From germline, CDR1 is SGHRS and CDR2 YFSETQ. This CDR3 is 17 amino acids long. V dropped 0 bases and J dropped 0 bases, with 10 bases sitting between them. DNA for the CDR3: TGCGCCAGCAGCTTGGGGGCGGGGCCCTCTGGGGCCAACGTCCTGACTTTC. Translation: CASSLGAGPSGANVLTF.

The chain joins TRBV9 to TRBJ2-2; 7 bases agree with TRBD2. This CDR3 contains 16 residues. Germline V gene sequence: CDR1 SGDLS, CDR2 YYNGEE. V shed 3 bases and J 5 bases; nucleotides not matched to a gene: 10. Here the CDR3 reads CASSEERLAKTGELFF. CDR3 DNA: TGTGCCAGCAGCGAAGAAAGACTAGCAAAAACCGGGGAGCTGTTTTTT.

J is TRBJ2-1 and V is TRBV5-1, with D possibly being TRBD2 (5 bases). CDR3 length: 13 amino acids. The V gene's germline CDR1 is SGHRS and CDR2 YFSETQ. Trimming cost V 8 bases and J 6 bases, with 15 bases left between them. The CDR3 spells CASYSSGGNEQFF. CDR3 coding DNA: TGCGCCAGTTACAGTTCCGGAGGCAATGAGCAGTTCTTC.

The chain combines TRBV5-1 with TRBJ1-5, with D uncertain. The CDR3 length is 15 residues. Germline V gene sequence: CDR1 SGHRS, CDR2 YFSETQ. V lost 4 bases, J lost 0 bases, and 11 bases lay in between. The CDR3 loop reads CASSPYIGSNQPQHF. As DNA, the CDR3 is TGCGCCAGCAGCCCGTACATCGGTAGCAATCAGCCCCAGCATTTT.

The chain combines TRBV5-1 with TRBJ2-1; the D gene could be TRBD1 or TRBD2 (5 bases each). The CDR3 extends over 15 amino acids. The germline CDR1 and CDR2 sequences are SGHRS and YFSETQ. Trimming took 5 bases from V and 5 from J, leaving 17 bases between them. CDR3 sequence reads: CASSIQVRGDNEQFF. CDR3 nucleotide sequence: TGCGCCAGCAGTATACAGGTACGAGGGGACAATGAGCAGTTCTTC.

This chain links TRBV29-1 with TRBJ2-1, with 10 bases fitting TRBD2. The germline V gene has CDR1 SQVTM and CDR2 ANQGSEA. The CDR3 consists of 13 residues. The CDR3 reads CIMSGRAHNEQFF. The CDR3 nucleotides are TGCATTATGAGCGGGAGGGCCCACAATGAGCAGTTCTTC.

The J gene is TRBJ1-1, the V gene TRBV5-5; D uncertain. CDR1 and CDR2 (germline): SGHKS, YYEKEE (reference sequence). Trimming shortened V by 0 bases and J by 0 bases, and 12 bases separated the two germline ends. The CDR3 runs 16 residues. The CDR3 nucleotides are TGTGCCAGCAGCTTGGCGGAGGCAGCAATGAACACTGAAGCTTTCTTT. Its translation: CASSLAEAAMNTEAFF.

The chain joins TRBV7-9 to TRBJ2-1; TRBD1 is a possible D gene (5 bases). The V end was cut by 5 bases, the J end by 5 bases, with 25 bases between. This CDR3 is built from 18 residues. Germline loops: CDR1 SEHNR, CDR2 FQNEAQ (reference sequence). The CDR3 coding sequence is TGTGCCAGCAGCCCAGGGATACGAACTAAGAAGGGGAACAATGAGCAGTTCTTC. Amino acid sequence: CASSPGIRTKKGNNEQFF. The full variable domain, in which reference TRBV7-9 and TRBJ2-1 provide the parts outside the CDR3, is DTGVSQNPRHKITKRGQNVTFRCDPISEHNRLYWYRQTLGQGPEFLTYFQNEAQLEKSRLLSDRFSAERPKGSFSTLEIQRTEQGDSAMYLCASSPGIRTKKGNNEQFFGPGTRLTVL.

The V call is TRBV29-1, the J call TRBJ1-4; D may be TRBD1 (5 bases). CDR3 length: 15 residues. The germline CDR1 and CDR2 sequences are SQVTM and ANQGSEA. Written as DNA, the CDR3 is TGCACCTACCCGCCGCGGGGGGCAACTAATGAAAAACTGTTTTTT. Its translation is CTYPPRGATNEKLFF.

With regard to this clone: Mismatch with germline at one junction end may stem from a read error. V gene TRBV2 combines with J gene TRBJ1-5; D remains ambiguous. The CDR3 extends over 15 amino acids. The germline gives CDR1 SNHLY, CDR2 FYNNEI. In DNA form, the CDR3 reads TGTGCCAGTAGTGACGGACCGCCGGGCAATCAGCCCCAGCATTTT. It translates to CASSDGPPGNQPQHF.

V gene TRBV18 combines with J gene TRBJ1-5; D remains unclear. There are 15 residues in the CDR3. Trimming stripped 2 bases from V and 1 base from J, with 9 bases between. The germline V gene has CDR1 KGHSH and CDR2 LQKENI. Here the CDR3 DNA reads TGTGCCAGCTCACCAAAGGACGGCAGCAATCAGCCCCAGCATTTT. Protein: CASSPKDGSNQPQHF.

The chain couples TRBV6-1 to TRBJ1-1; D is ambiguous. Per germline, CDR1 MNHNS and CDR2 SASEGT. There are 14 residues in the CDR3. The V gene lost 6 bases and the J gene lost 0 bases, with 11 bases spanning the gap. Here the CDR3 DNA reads TGTGCCAGCAGAGAGAGCGTCATGAACACTGAAGCTTTCTTT. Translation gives CASRESVMNTEAFF.

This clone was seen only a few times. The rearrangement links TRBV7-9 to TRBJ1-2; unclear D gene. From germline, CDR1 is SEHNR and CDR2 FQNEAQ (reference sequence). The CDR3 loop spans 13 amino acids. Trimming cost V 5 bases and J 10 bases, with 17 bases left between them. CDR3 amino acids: CASSTEVPGDYTF. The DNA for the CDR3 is TGTGCCAGCAGCACAGAGGTGCCCGGCGACTACACCTTC.

The CDR3 reads CASSLWGAGGYTF. CDR3 DNA: TGTGCCAGCAGTTTGTGGGGGGCTGGGGGCTACACCTTC. This chain uses TRBV27 with TRBJ1-2; D perhaps matches TRBD1 (6 bases). From germline, CDR1 is MNHEY and CDR2 SMNVEV (reference sequence). V gave up 3 bases and J gave up 8 bases, with 13 bases separating them. The CDR3 is 13 residues long.

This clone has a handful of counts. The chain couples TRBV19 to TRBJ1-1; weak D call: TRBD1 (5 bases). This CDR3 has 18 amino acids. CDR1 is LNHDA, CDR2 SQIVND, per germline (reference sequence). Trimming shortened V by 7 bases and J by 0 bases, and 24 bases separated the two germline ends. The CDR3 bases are TGTGCCAGTAAACCACTGATGGGACGGAGGGGCATGAACACTGAAGCTTTCTTT. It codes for CASKPLMGRRGMNTEAFF.